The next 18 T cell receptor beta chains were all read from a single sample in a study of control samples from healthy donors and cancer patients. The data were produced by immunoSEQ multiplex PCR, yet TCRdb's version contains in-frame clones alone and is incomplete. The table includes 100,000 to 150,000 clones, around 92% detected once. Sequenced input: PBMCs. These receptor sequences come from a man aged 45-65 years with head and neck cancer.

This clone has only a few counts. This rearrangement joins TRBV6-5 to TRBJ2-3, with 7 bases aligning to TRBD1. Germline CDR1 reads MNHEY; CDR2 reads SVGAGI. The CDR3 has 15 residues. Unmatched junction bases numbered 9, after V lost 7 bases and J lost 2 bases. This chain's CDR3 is CASNLWTGVTDTQYF. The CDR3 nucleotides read TGTGCCAGCAACCTATGGACAGGAGTCACAGATACGCAGTATTTT.

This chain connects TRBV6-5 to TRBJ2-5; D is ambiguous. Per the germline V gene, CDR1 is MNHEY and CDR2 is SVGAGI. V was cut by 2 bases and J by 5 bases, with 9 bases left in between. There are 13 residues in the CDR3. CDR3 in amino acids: CASSYDSSETQYF. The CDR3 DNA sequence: TGTGCCAGCAGTTACGACTCGAGCGAGACCCAGTACTTC.

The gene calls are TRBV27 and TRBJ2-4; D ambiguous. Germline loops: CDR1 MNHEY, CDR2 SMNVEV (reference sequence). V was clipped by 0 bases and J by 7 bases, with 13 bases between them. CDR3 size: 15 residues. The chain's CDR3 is CASSLSLQALNIQYF. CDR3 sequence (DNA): TGTGCCAGCAGTTTATCGTTGCAGGCTCTCAACATTCAGTACTTC.

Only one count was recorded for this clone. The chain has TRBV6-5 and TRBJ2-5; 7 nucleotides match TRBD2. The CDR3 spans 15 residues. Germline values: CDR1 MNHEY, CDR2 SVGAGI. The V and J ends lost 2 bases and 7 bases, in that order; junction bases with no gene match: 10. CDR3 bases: TGTGCCAGCAGTTACAGGGCTAGCGGTGGGGGGACCCAGTACTTC. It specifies CASSYRASGGGTQYF.

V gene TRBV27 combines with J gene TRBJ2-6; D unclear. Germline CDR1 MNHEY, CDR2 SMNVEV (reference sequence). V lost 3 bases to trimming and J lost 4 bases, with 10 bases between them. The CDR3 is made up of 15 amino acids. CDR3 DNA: TGTGCCAGCAGTTTCGCCCGGGCAGGGGCCAACGTCCTGACTTTC. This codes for CASSFARAGANVLTF.

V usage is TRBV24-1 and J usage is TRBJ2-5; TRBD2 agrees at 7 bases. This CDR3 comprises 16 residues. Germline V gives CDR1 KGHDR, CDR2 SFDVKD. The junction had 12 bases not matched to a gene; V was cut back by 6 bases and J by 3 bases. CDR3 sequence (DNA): TGTGCCACCAGTACGATGGGGGGGGGACCCGAAGAGACCCAGTACTTC. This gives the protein CATSTMGGGPEETQYF.

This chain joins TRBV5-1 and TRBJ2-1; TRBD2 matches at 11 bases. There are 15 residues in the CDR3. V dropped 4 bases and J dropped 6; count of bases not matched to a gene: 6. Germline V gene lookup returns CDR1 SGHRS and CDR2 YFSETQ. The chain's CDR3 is CASSQLAGVLNEQFF. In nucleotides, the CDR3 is TGCGCCAGCAGCCAACTAGCGGGAGTCCTCAATGAGCAGTTCTTC.

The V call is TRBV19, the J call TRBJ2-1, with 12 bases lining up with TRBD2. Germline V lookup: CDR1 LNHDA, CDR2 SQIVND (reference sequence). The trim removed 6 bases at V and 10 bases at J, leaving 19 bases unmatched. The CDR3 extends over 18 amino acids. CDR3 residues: CASSLRPPLAGGIEEQFF. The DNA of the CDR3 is TGTGCCAGTAGCCTTCGCCCCCCTCTAGCGGGAGGGATCGAGGAGCAGTTCTTC.

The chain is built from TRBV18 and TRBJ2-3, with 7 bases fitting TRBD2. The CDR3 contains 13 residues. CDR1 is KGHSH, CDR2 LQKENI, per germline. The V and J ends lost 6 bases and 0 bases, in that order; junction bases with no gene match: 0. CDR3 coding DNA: TGTGCCAGCTCTAGCGGGAGCACAGATACGCAGTATTTT. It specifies CASSSGSTDTQYF. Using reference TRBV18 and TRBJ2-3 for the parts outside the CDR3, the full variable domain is NAGVMQNPRHLVRRRGQEARLRCSPMKGHSHVYWYRQLPEEGLKFMVYLQKENIIDESGMPKERFSAEFPKEGPSILRIQQVVRGDSAAYFCASSSGSTDTQYFGPGTRLTVL.

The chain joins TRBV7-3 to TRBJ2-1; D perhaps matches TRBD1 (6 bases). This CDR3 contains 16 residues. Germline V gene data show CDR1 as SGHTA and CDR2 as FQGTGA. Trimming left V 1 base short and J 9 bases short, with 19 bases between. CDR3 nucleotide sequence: TGTGCCAGCAGCTTAAAAGTCGGCAGGGGAATTCGTGAGCAGTTCTTC. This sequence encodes CASSLKVGRGIREQFF.

The CDR3 protein is CASSYSGEIYGYTF. DNA of the CDR3: TGTGCCAGCAGTTACTCTGGGGAGATCTATGGCTACACCTTC. The rearrangement joins TRBV6-5 to TRBJ1-2; unclear D gene. V gave up 0 bases and J gave up 4 bases, with 9 bases separating them. CDR1 MNHEY and CDR2 SVGAGI come from the germline V gene. The CDR3 is 14 residues long.

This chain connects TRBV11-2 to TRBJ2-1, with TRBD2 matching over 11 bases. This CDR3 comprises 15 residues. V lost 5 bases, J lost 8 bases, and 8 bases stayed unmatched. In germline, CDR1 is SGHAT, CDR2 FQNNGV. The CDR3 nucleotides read TGTGCCAGCAGCGTCACTAGCGGGGGCAGGTATGAGCAGTTCTTC. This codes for CASSVTSGGRYEQFF.

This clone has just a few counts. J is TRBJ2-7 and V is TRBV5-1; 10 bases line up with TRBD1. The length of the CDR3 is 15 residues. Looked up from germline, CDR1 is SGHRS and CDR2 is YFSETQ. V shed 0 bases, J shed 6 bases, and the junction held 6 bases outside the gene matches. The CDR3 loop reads CASSLAGTGEREQYF. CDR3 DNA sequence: TGCGCCAGCAGCTTGGCCGGGACAGGGGAACGCGAGCAGTACTTC.

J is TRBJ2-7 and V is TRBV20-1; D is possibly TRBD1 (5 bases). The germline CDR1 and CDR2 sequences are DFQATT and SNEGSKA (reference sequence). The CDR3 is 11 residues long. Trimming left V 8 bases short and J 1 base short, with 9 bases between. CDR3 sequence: CSRTSSYEQYF. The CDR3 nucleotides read TGCAGTCGGACATCTTCCTACGAGCAGTACTTC.

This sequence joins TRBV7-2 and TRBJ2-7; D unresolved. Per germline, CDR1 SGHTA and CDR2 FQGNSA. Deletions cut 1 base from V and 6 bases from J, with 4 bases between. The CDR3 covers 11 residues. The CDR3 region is CASSLVGEQYF. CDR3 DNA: TGTGCCAGCAGCTTAGTAGGCGAGCAGTACTTC.

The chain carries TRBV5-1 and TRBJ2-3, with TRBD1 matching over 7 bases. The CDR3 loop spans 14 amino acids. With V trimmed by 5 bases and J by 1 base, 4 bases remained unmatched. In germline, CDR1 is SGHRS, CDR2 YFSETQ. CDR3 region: CASSYGQGTDTQYF. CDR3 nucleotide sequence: TGCGCCAGCAGTTACGGACAGGGCACAGATACGCAGTATTTT.

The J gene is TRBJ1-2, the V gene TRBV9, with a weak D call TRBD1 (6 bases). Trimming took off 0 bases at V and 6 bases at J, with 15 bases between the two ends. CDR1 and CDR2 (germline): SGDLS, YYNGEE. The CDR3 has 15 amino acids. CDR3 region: CASSVASPGADGYTF. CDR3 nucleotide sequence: TGTGCCAGCAGCGTAGCTTCCCCAGGGGCCGATGGCTACACCTTC.

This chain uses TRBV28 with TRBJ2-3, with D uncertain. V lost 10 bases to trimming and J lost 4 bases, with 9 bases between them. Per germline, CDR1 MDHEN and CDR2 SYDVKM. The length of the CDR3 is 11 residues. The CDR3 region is CATEFADTQYF. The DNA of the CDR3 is TGTGCCACCGAATTCGCAGATACGCAGTATTTT.